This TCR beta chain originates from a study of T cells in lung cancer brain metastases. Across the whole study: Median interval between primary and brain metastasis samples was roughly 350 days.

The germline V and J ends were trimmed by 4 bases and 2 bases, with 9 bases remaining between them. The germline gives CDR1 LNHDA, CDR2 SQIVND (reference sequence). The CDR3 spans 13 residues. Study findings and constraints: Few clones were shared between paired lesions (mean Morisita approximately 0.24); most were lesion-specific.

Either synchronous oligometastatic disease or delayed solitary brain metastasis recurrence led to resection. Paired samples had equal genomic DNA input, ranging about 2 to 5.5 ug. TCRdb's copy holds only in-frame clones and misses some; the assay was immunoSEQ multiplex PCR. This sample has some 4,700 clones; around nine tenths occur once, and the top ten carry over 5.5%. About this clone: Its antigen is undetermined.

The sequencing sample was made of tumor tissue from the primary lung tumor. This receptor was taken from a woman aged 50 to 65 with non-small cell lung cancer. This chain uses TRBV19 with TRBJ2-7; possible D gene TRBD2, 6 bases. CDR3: CASSTGLAYEQYF. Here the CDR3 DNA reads TGTGCCAGTAGTACGGGACTGGCCTACGAGCAGTACTTC.